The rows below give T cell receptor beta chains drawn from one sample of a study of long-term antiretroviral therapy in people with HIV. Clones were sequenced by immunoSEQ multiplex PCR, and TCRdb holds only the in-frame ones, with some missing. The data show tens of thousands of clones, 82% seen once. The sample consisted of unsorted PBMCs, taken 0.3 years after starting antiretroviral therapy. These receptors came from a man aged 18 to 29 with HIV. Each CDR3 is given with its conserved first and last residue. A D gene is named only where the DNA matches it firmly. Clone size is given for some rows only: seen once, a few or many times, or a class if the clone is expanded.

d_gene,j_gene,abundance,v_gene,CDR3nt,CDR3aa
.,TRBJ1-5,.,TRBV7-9,TGTGCCAGCAGCCCTATTCGGGTTTATAGCAATCAGCCCCAGCATTTT,CASSPIRVYSNQPQHF
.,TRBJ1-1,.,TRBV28,TGTGCCAGCAGTCTCCGGGGTAGGTGGACTGAAGCTTTCTTT,CASSLRGRWTEAFF
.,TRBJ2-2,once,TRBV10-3,TGTGCCATCAGTGACCGCGGGGCGAACACCGGGGAGCTGTTTTTT,CAISDRGANTGELFF
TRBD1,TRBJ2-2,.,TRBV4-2,TGTGCCAGCAGCCAAGGTCGACAGGGGAACACCGGGGAGCTGTTTTTT,CASSQGRQGNTGELFF
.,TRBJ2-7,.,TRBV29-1,TGCAGCGTTGAATCGCCCCACGAGCAGTACTTC,CSVESPHEQYF
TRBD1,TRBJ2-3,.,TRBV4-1,TGCGCCAGCAGCCCATCAAGAGCCAGACAGGGGGAATTGCCAGATACGCAGTATTTT,CASSPSRARQGELPDTQYF
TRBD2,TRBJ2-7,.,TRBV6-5,TGTGCCAGCAGTCAGAGCGGGAGCTCCTACGAGCAGTACTTC,CASSQSGSSYEQYF
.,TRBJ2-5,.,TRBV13,TGTGCCAGCAGCTTAGAAGAGACCCAGTACTTC,CASSLEETQYF
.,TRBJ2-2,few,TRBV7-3,TGTGCCAGCAGCGTGGGACTCGTCGGGGAGCTGTTTTTT,CASSVGLVGELFF
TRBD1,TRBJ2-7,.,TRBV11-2,TGTGCCAGCAGCTTTTTTACGGACAGGACCTTCAATCCCTACGAGCAGTACTTC,CASSFFTDRTFNPYEQYF
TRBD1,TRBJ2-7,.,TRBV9,TGTGCCAGCAGCCCAGGACAGGGTAAGAATTACGAGCAGTACTTC,CASSPGQGKNYEQYF
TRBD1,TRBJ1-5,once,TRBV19,TGTGCCAGTACCCAGGGGGGAGGCGGTCAGCCCCAGCATTTT,CASTQGGGGQPQHF
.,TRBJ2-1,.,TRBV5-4,TGTGCCAGCAGCTTGTGGCAGGGGTCTTACAATGAGCAGTTCTTC,CASSLWQGSYNEQFF
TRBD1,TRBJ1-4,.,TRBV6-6,TGTGCCAGCAGTTACTCAGGGGGCGGTAATGAAAAACTGTTTTTT,CASSYSGGGNEKLFF
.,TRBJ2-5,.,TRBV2,TGTGCCAGCAAGGGTTATGGGGGGACCCAGTACTTC,CASKGYGGTQYF
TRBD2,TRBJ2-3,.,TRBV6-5,TGTGCCAGCAGCCCTACTAGCGGGGGGGCGAATACGCAGTATTTT,CASSPTSGGANTQYF
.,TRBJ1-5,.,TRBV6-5,TGTGCCGACCGGAGGCAGCCCCAGCATTTT,CADRRQPQHF
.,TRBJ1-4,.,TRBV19,TGTGCCAGTAGTCAGGACACCGGGGGTGAAAAACTGTTTTTT,CASSQDTGGEKLFF
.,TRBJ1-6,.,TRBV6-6,TGTGCCAGCAGTTCTTCTCCCTTCTCCTATAATTCACCCCTCCACTTT,CASSSSPFSYNSPLHF
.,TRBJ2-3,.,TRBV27,TGTGCCAGCAGTTCCCTAGGGGAAGCCACAGATACGCAGTATTTT,CASSSLGEATDTQYF
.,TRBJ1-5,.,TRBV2,TGTGCCATAAGGGGACGTGATAATCAGCCCCAGCATTTT,CAIRGRDNQPQHF
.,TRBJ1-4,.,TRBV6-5,TGTGCCAGCACCTCCGCCGGGGAGGGTGAAAAACTGTTTTTT,CASTSAGEGEKLFF
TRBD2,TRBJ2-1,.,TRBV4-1,TGCGCCAGCAGCCAAGAATGGGCCACTAGCGGGGGGCCCGATGAGCAGTTCTTC,CASSQEWATSGGPDEQFF
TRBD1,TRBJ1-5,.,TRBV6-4,TGTGCCAGCAGTGACAGGGGGCTCGGGGTGAGCAATCAGCCCCAGCATTTT,CASSDRGLGVSNQPQHF
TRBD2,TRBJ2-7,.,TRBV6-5,TGTGCCAGCAGTTACGGGACTAGCGTCCTCTACGAGCAGTACTTC,CASSYGTSVLYEQYF
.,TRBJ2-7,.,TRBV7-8,TGTGCCAGCAGCCCACGTCGGCTAGTAGGCGAGCAGTACTTC,CASSPRRLVGEQYF
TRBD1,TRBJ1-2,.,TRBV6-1,TGTGCCAGCAGTGATTGGGACAGGGGGGAGGACTATGGCTACACCTTC,CASSDWDRGEDYGYTF
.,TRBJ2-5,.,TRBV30,TGTGCCTGGAGTGTCTCGGAGGAGACCCAGTACTTC,CAWSVSEETQYF
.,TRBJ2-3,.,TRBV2,TGTGCCAGCAGTTCCGGGACCGGGGTAGATACGCAGTATTTT,CASSSGTGVDTQYF
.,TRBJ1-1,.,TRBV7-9,TGTGCCAGCACCGCAGCTAGTGAAGCTTTCTTT,CASTAASEAFF
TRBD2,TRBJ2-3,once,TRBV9,TGTGCCAGCAGCGTAGCTTCAGCGGGGGAGCATACAAGAAACACAGATACGCAGTATTTT,CASSVASAGEHTRNTDTQYF
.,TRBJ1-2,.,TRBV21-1,TGTGCCAGCAGCAAAGGGGGACAGATCTATGGCTACACCTTC,CASSKGGQIYGYTF
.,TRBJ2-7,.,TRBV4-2,TGTGCCAGCAGCCAAGATGTCGAGGGGACTTTCTCCTACGAGCAGTACTTC,CASSQDVEGTFSYEQYF
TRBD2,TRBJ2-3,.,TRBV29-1,TGCAGCGGAACTAGCGGGAGTACAGATACGCAGTATTTT,CSGTSGSTDTQYF
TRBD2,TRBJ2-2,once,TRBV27,TGTGCCAGCAGGTCGGGGGGGACTAGCGCCGGGGAGCTGTTTTTT,CASRSGGTSAGELFF
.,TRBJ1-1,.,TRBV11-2,TGTGCCAGCAGCTTAGGCTCGCTCTCTGAAGCTTTCTTT,CASSLGSLSEAFF
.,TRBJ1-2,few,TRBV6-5,TGTGCCAGCAGGGAGCCAGGGCGGCACTATGGCTACACCTTC,CASREPGRHYGYTF
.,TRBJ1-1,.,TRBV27,TGTGCCAGCAGTTTAACGGGGGGAAGTACTGAAGCTTTCTTT,CASSLTGGSTEAFF
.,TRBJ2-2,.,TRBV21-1,TGTGCCAGCAGCAAAGCCATCCCGGGAGGGCCCACCGGGGAGCTGTTTTTT,CASSKAIPGGPTGELFF
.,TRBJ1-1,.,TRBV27,TGTGCCAGCAGTTTATGGGAGGACACTGAAGCTTTCTTT,CASSLWEDTEAFF